The 20 T cell receptor beta chains below all came from one sample that was sequenced in a study of vaccination and CD4 T cells after COVID-19. Treatment: 10-day PBMC culture with coronavirus spike peptide pools or control peptides (ViraFEST assay). Cultured CD4+ T cell DNA underwent sequencing with the Oncomine TCR Beta short-read assay. TCRdb independently ran MiXCR on the PCR reads; one entry per CDR3 protein. Seen here are around 10,000 distinct CDR3 sequences, around 60% observed once, and the top ten hold 17%. These receptors lack a known antigen. Input material: CD4+ T cells from blood, cultured in vitro. These receptors all stem from a human donor who had recovered from COVID-19.

The genes are TRBV2 and TRBJ1-2, with D perhaps matching TRBD1 (5 bases). The CDR3 is 14 residues long. Germline CDR1 reads SNHLY; CDR2 reads FYNNEI. Trimming cost V 0 bases and J 5 bases, with 10 bases left between them. The CDR3 DNA sequence: TGTGCCAGCAGTGAAGCGAGGGGCGGATATGGCTACACCTTC. Its protein is CASSEARGGYGYTF.

This rearrangement joins TRBV20-1 to TRBJ1-5; no firm D call. There are 13 residues in the CDR3. Germline V CDR1 and CDR2: DFQATT, SNEGSKA (reference sequence). Trimming removed 0 bases at V and 3 bases at J, with 6 bases between. The CDR3 region is CSAREDLNQPQHF. The CDR3 DNA reads as TGCAGTGCTAGAGAAGATCTCAATCAGCCCCAGCATTTT.

The chain is built from TRBV20-1 and TRBJ2-3; 10 bases are a match to TRBD2. Germline V gene sequence: CDR1 DFQATT, CDR2 SNEGSKA (reference sequence). The CDR3 runs to 14 residues. J gave up 8 bases and V 3 bases, and 8 bases lay outside the gene matches. CDR3 residues: CSASGLAGDGTQYF. CDR3 nucleotides: TGCAGTGCTAGTGGCCTAGCGGGAGATGGTACGCAGTATTTT.

The V call is TRBV4-1, the J call TRBJ1-5; D uncertain. The CDR3 has 14 amino acids. V gave up 0 bases and J gave up 10 bases, with 13 bases separating them. CDR1 and CDR2 (germline): MGHRA, YSYEKL. CDR3 in amino acids: CASSQDGIAGPQHF. In nucleotides, the CDR3 is TGCGCCAGCAGCCAAGACGGGATAGCAGGTCCCCAGCATTTT.

The gene calls are TRBV6-1 and TRBJ1-3; D is unclear. Trimming took off 6 bases at V and 0 bases at J, with 12 bases between the two ends. This CDR3 is 15 amino acids long. The germline V gene has CDR1 MNHNS and CDR2 SASEGT. CDR3 in DNA: TGTGCCAGCAGCCGTCAGGCTCGCTCTGGAAACACCATATATTTT. This gives the protein CASSRQARSGNTIYF.

The chain has TRBV20-1 and TRBJ2-2, with D unresolved. This CDR3 contains 15 residues. CDR1 and CDR2 from the germline V gene are DFQATT and SNEGSKA (reference sequence). Trimming cost V 1 base and J 3 bases, with 12 bases left between them. CDR3 nucleotide sequence: TGCAGTGCTAGAGCCCCCGGGCTTCACACCGGGGAGCTGTTTTTT. Protein: CSARAPGLHTGELFF.

This clonotype appeared a few times. This chain uses TRBV6-1 with TRBJ1-2; D is possibly TRBD1 (5 bases). In germline, CDR1 is MNHNS, CDR2 SASEGT. The length of the CDR3 is 13 residues. Trimming stripped 5 bases from V and 6 bases from J, with 13 bases between. CDR3 bases: TGTGCCAGCAGTCGGCTTGGGGGGGATGGCTACACCTTC. This translates into CASSRLGGDGYTF.

This clonotype was observed a few times. The chain carries TRBV7-9 and TRBJ2-7, with D possibly TRBD1 on 5 matching bases. The length of the CDR3 is 11 residues. Per the germline V gene, CDR1 is SEHNR and CDR2 is FQNEAQ (reference sequence). V was clipped by 4 bases and J by 5 bases, with 6 bases between them. Here the CDR3 reads CASSWTHEQYF. The CDR3 bases are TGTGCCAGCAGCTGGACACACGAGCAGTACTTC.

The rearrangement joins TRBV6-1 to TRBJ1-1; unclear D gene. The germline V gene has CDR1 MNHNS and CDR2 SASEGT. The CDR3 totals 12 residues. The ends were cut back, 5 bases at V and 4 bases at J, with 8 bases in the middle. CDR3 DNA sequence: TGTGCCAGCAGTCCCACGACCACTGAAGCTTTCTTT. Translating it yields CASSPTTTEAFF.

The genes are TRBV6-1 and TRBJ1-2; a possible D gene is TRBD1 (6 bases). CDR1 is MNHNS and CDR2 is SASEGT in the germline V gene. The CDR3 spans 14 residues. Trimming took off 3 bases at V and 3 bases at J, with 11 bases between the two ends. This chain's CDR3 is CASSEGASYYGYTF. CDR3 DNA sequence: TGTGCCAGCAGTGAGGGGGCGTCTTACTATGGCTACACCTTC.

This clonotype is labeled as large (0.1 to 1%). The chain couples TRBV30 to TRBJ1-2; D remains ambiguous. V was pared by 0 bases and J by 0 bases, with 5 bases between. Germline-derived CDR1 and CDR2 are GTSNPN and SVGIG (reference sequence). The CDR3 spans 13 residues. In DNA form, the CDR3 reads TGTGCCTGGAGTGTACAAGCTAACTATGGCTACACCTTC. Amino acid sequence: CAWSVQANYGYTF.

This clonotype appeared once. J is TRBJ1-6 and V is TRBV6-1; D not resolved. The CDR3 totals 14 residues. Trimming pared 6 bases from V and 4 bases from J, leaving 10 bases between. The V gene's germline CDR1 is MNHNS and CDR2 SASEGT. CDR3 amino acids: CASRLTVYNSPLHF. The CDR3 region has the DNA TGTGCCAGCAGGCTTACAGTGTATAATTCACCCCTCCACTTT.

The J gene is TRBJ2-1, the V gene TRBV6-2 or TRBV6-3; 7 bases map to TRBD1. Germline-derived CDR1 and CDR2 are MNHEY and SVGEGT. The V segment lost 8 bases and the J segment 3 bases; nucleotides outside the gene matches: 13. The CDR3 loop spans 16 amino acids. DNA of the CDR3: TGTGCCAGCCGTACCCCCGGGACAGCAGGCTACAATGAGCAGTTCTTC. Its translation is CASRTPGTAGYNEQFF.

V is TRBV7-8 and J is TRBJ2-7; D is perhaps TRBD1 or TRBD2 (7 bases each). The CDR3 is 16 amino acids. V was clipped by 8 bases and J by 5 bases, with 25 bases between them. Looked up from germline, CDR1 is SGHVS and CDR2 is FQNEAQ. CDR3 in DNA: TGTGCCAGCCTCACCCGGAAGCGGGGCACAGGGGACGAGCAGTACTTC. The encoded protein is CASLTRKRGTGDEQYF.

The chain has TRBV5-1 and TRBJ2-5; perhaps D is TRBD1 or TRBD2 (6 bases each). The ends were cut back, 4 bases at V and 4 bases at J, with 14 bases in the middle. Germline CDR1 reads SGHRS; CDR2 reads YFSETQ. The CDR3 is made up of 14 amino acids. The CDR3 loop reads CASSDGGSTETQYF. CDR3 in DNA: TGCGCCAGCAGCGACGGGGGCTCTACAGAGACCCAGTACTTC.

The rearrangement links TRBV15 to TRBJ2-3; D is undetermined. Germline CDR1 and CDR2: LNHNV and YYDKDF (reference sequence). This CDR3 contains 14 residues. The germline V and J ends were trimmed by 0 bases and 6 bases, with 10 bases remaining between them. CDR3 sequence: CATSRDTPRDTQYF. The CDR3 DNA reads as TGTGCCACCAGCAGAGATACTCCTAGGGATACGCAGTATTTT. The full variable domain, its missing parts supplied by reference TRBV15 and TRBJ2-3, is DAMVIQNPRYQVTQFGKPVTLSCSQTLNHNVMYWYQQKSSQAPKLLFHYYDKDFNNEADTPDNFQSRRPNTSFCFLDIRSPGLGDTAMYLCATSRDTPRDTQYFGPGTRLTVL.

This clonotype was counted a single time. An end of the junction differs from the germline gene, which may be a read error. The J gene is TRBJ1-5, the V gene TRBV6-1; D gene uncertain. The V gene's germline CDR1 is MNHNS and CDR2 SASEGT. The CDR3 has 12 residues. CDR3: CASRLPNQPQRF. In DNA, the CDR3 is TGTGCCAGCAGGCTACCGAATCAGCCCCAGCGTTTT.

This chain connects TRBV7-2 to TRBJ2-1, with TRBD1 matching over 12 bases. CDR3 length: 16 amino acids. Germline V gene data show CDR1 as SGHTA and CDR2 as FQGNSA. The V and J ends lost 4 bases and 8 bases, in that order; junction bases with no gene match: 9. The DNA of the CDR3 is TGTGCCAGCAGCTCTAGAACCGGGACAGGGGGCGATGAGCAGTTCTTC. The encoded protein is CASSSRTGTGGDEQFF.

This chain joins TRBV28 and TRBJ1-5; 9 nucleotides align to TRBD1. The germline V gene encodes CDR1 MDHEN and CDR2 SYDVKM. The CDR3 extends over 14 amino acids. V was pared by 6 bases and J by 5 bases, with 5 bases of the junction left unmatched. The CDR3 here is CASRTGGPYQPQHF. In nucleotides, the CDR3 is TGTGCCAGCAGAACAGGGGGCCCGTATCAGCCCCAGCATTTT. The whole variable domain, remainder taken from reference TRBV28 and TRBJ1-5, is DVKVTQSSRYLVKRTGEKVFLECVQDMDHENMFWYRQDPGLGLRLIYFSYDVKMKEKGDIPEGYSVSREKKERFSLILESASTNQTSMYLCASRTGGPYQPQHFGDGTRLSIL.

This clonotype appeared a single time. A read error may account for a junction end that differs from germline. The chain employs TRBV20-1 and TRBJ2-7; TRBD2 matches 7 bases. Germline CDR1 and CDR2: DFQATT and SNEGSKA (reference sequence). CDR3 length equals 11 residues. CDR3 protein: CSGSDSYEQYF. The DNA of the CDR3 is TGTAGCGGGTCGGACTCCTACGAGCAGTACTTC.